Below are 6 T cell receptor beta chains sequenced from a single sample in a study of early T cells in non-severe SARS-CoV-2 infection (dated by TCRdb to the early 2020s). Library preparation was by 5' RACE. Sequencing relied on a NextSeq 500. TCRdb handled the public reads itself, with Q25 trimming in fastp and clone calling in MiXCR, and kept productive beta chains. Rows matching on CDR3 protein sequence are summarized as one entry with the most common DNA and genes. The sample profile shows about 48,000 distinct CDR3 sequences; approximately 13% of them were found once. The top ten hold about a tenth of the sample. The sequenced sample was whole blood. These TCRs come from an adult who was a healthcare worker with PCR-confirmed SARS-CoV-2 infection or an uninfected control (not recorded which).

This clonotype occurred many times. The chain recombines TRBV29-1 with TRBJ2-5; perhaps TRBD2 as D (5 bases). CDR3 length: 13 amino acids. Germline values: CDR1 SQVTM, CDR2 ANQGSEA. V lost 6 bases to trimming and J lost 2 bases, with 13 bases between them. The CDR3 region has the DNA TGCAGCGTCGGAGCGGACTTGCAAGAGACCCAGTACTTC. This translates into CSVGADLQETQYF.

This clonotype was counted ten times or more. This chain uses TRBV25-1 with TRBJ2-6, with D possibly matching TRBD1 (6 bases). The CDR3 is 17 residues long. The germline gives CDR1 MGHDK, CDR2 SYGVNS. The V gene lost 3 bases and the J gene lost 2 bases, with 14 bases spanning the gap. The CDR3 DNA reads TGTGCCAGCAGTGACCCCTTGACAGGAGCTGGGGCCAACGTCCTGACTTTC. Encoded protein: CASSDPLTGAGANVLTF.

This sequence joins TRBV5-4 and TRBJ2-1; possible D gene TRBD1, 6 bases. The CDR3 is made up of 13 amino acids. Germline V gives CDR1 SGHNT, CDR2 YYREEE (reference sequence). V gave up 4 bases and J gave up 5 bases, with 10 bases separating them. The CDR3 is CASSVQGNNEQFF. In nucleotides, the CDR3 is TGTGCCAGCAGCGTCCAGGGGAACAATGAGCAGTTCTTC.

The table lists this clonotype with many counts. V usage is TRBV27 and J usage is TRBJ1-1; tentative D call: TRBD1 (5 bases). Germline CDR1 and CDR2: MNHEY and SMNVEV (reference sequence). V lost 6 bases and J lost 0, with 11 bases in between. The CDR3 loop spans 14 amino acids. The CDR3, as DNA: TGTGCCAGCAGGCTCTGGGGGATGAACACTGAAGCTTTCTTT. Its protein is CASRLWGMNTEAFF.

This chain joins TRBV7-2 and TRBJ2-3, with 11 bases matching TRBD2. Germline V gives CDR1 SGHTA, CDR2 FQGNSA. The CDR3 is made up of 15 amino acids. The V segment lost 6 bases and the J segment 4 bases; nucleotides outside the gene matches: 6. The CDR3, as DNA: TGTGCCAGCAGTTATCTAGCGGGGGGCGCAGATACGCAGTATTTT. The encoded protein is CASSYLAGGADTQYF.

This clonotype was counted many times. The rearrangement joins TRBV5-1 to TRBJ2-2; 7 bases map to TRBD1. The CDR3 has 15 residues. Per the germline V gene, CDR1 is SGHRS and CDR2 is YFSETQ. V dropped 3 bases and J dropped 4; count of bases not matched to a gene: 6. CDR3 amino acids: CASSSGQPPTGELFF. Here the CDR3 DNA reads TGCGCCAGCAGCTCGGGACAGCCCCCCACCGGGGAGCTGTTTTTT. The full variable domain, its missing parts supplied by reference TRBV5-1 and TRBJ2-2, is KAGVTQTPRYLIKTRGQQVTLSCSPISGHRSVSWYQQTPGQGLQFLFEYFSETQRNKGNFPGRFSGRQFSNSRSEMNVSTLELGDSALYLCASSSGQPPTGELFFGEGSRLTVL.